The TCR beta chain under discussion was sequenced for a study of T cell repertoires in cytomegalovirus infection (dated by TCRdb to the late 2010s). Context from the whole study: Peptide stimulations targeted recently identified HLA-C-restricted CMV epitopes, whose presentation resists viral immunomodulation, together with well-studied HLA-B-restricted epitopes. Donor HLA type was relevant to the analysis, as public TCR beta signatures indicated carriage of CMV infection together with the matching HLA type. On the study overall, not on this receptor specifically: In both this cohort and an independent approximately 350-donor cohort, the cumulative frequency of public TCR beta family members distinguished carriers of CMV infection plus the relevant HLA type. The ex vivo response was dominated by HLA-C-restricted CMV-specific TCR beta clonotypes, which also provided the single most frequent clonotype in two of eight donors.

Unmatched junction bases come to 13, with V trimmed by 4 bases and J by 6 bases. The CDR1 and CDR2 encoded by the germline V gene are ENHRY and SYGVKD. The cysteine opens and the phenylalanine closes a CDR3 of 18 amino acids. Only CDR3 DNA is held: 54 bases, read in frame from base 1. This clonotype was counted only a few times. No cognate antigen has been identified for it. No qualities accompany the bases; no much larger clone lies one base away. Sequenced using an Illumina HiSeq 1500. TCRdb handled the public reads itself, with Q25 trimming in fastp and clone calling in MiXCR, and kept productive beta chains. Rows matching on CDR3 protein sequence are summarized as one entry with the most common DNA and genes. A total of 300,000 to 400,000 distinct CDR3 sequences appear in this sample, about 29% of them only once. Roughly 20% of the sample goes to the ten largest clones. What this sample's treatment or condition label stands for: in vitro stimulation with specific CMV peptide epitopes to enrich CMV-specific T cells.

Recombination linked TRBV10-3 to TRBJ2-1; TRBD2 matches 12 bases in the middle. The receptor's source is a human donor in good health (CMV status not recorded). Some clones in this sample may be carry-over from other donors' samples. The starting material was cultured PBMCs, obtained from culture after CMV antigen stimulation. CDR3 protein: CAISGHLTSGSPINEQFF. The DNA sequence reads TGTGCCATCAGTGGTCATTTGACTAGCGGGAGCCCAATCAATGAGCAGTTCTTC.